Given below is one T cell receptor beta chain in context. In this sample, this clonotype turned up a few times. This clone's antigen is unknown. The record has no base qualities; no much larger clone is one base away. The record originates from a study of identical twins (dated by TCRdb to the mid-2010s). Study-wide context: To test whether fetal clonotypes persist, this study deep-sequenced TCR alpha and beta repertoires from monozygotic twins, from unrelated adults of various ages, and from cord blood. To rule out contamination, replicate twin experiments were performed at different times with different library preparation protocols.

The library relied on 5' RACE. Instrument used: Illumina HiSeq 2000. A universal primer binding site was introduced by template switching, and a unique molecular identifier was present in the final cDNA, enabling accurate counting of TCR cDNA molecules. Specific primers in the conserved constant-segment region were used to synthesize first-strand cDNA for TCR alpha and beta chains. Each cDNA library was double barcoded, with a SMART-Mk sample barcode plus Illumina barcodes, to control for contamination. TruSeq adapter sequences along with Illumina sample barcodes were introduced in two successive PCR steps. The TCR alpha and beta cDNA libraries were sequenced on the Illumina HiSeq platform using custom primers. The paper's processing steps were these. MiGEC was used to process raw reads and extract unique molecular identifiers, and MiXCR was used to find CDR3 positions. For each individual, recombination models were inferred using an EM algorithm with the repgenHMM and IGoR tools. Shared clonotype analysis was performed with the tcR package in R, normalizing sharing by the product of cloneset sizes. To study raw recombination without the effects of thymic and clonal selection, out-of-frame nonproductive sequences were analyzed. TCRdb reworked the public reads: Q25 trimming with fastp, MiXCR clone assembly, productive beta chains retained. Each entry is one CDR3 protein sequence, shown with its most common DNA and genes. The V and J calls here are based on TCRdb, not the publication. This sample has hundreds of thousands of distinct CDR3 sequences in its table, and about 9.4% of those were observed once. The ten largest clones represent more than 0.75% of the sample.

Only healthy Caucasian donors were included. Three pairs of female monozygotic twins, all aged roughly 18 to 29 years, were included in the twin cohort. RNA for TCR libraries was isolated from peripheral blood mononuclear cells. The study at large found these results: Invariant T cells such as MAIT and iNKT could partly confound zero-insertion analyses, though diverse VJ usage argued against this for most clonotypes. Recombination models systematically underestimated out-of-frame TCR alpha sharing in monozygotic twins but agreed with sharing between unrelated individuals. Out-of-frame TCR alpha sequences shared between twins showed an excess of low generation-probability sequences compared with coincidental sharing between unrelated individuals. A weaker excess of twin sharing was found in beta out-of-frame sequences because the signal-to-noise ratio was lowered by fewer shared sequences. Abundant cord blood beta clonotypes had fewer insertions, young adult naive repertoires showed a similar but weaker trend, and memory repertoires showed no such trend. Because the same donors could not be followed over many years, the conclusions depended on cross-sectional statistical analysis.

This same sample was also taken into another study, of yellow fever vaccine responses in identical twins. As that second study puts it: According to the authors, the vaccine-induced T cell response in identical twins seemed to be partly convergent and partly specific to each individual. Focusing on identical twins, the study followed the T cell clones that responded to the vaccine, and did so with precision.

The sequencing sample was made of PBMCs. The sequence derives from a woman in her late teens or twenties in good health.

CDR3 loop: CSGTGGLNTEAFF. The nucleotides read TGCAGCGGAACAGGGGGCCTGAACACTGAAGCTTTCTTT. The chain is assembled from TRBV29-1 and TRBJ1-1, and 9 junction bases match TRBD1. Trimming takes 7 bases off V and 0 bases off J; junction bases not matched to a gene: 3. CDR1 is given as SQVTM and CDR2 as ANQGSEA, both from the germline V gene. CDR3 length: 13 amino acids, cysteine to phenylalanine. Only the CDR3 part of the read is kept: 39 bases, read in frame from the first base.